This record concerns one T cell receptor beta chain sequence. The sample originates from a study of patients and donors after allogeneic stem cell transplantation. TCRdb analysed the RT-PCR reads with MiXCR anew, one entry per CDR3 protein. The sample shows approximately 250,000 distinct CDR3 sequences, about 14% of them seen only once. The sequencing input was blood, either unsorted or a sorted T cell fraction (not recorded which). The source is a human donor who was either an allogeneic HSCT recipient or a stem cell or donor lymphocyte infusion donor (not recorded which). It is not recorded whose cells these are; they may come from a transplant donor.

In nucleotides, the CDR3 is TGTGCCAGCAGCTTATCTCCCGCGGGACTAACAGATACGCAGTATTTT. Its translation is CASSLSPAGLTDTQYF. The rearrangement links TRBV7-3 to TRBJ2-3; 7 positions agree with TRBD2. The germline V gene encodes CDR1 SGHTA and CDR2 FQGTGA. This CDR3 region has 16 residues. The J segment lost 3 bases and the V segment lost 2 bases, leaving 8 bases of the junction unmatched.